The entry below describes one T cell receptor (beta chain). Its antigen is currently unknown. Only in-frame clones appear in the TCRdb table, and some are missing; sequencing was by immunoSEQ multiplex PCR. Of approximately 100,000 clones detected, roughly 86% appear once; the ten largest clones hold less than 4%. This entry is derived from a study of T cell responses to AZD1222 COVID-19 vaccine. Regarding the study as a whole: There were vaccine-associated CD4 TCRs across spike, dominant at 160-218 and 743-854. The donor group comprised mostly white British people and more females; the analysis possibly underestimated clonal diversity. Researchers took repertoire samples only after the peak T cell response had come. Seropositive status at baseline applied to only five or six AZD1222 recipients.

Germline-derived CDR1 and CDR2 are MNHNY and SVGAGI (reference sequence). Deletions cut 2 bases from V and 2 bases from J, with 9 bases between. The length of the CDR3 is 14 residues. This clonotype was sampled from an adult who received the MenACWY meningococcal vaccine as a control. The V and J genes are TRBV6-6 and TRBJ2-5; D is unresolved. The source material was peripheral blood, sampled 28 days after the second dose of the MenACWY control vaccine. The CDR3 sequence is CASSYGTAQETQYF. DNA for the CDR3: TGTGCCAGCAGTTACGGAACAGCACAAGAGACCCAGTACTTC.